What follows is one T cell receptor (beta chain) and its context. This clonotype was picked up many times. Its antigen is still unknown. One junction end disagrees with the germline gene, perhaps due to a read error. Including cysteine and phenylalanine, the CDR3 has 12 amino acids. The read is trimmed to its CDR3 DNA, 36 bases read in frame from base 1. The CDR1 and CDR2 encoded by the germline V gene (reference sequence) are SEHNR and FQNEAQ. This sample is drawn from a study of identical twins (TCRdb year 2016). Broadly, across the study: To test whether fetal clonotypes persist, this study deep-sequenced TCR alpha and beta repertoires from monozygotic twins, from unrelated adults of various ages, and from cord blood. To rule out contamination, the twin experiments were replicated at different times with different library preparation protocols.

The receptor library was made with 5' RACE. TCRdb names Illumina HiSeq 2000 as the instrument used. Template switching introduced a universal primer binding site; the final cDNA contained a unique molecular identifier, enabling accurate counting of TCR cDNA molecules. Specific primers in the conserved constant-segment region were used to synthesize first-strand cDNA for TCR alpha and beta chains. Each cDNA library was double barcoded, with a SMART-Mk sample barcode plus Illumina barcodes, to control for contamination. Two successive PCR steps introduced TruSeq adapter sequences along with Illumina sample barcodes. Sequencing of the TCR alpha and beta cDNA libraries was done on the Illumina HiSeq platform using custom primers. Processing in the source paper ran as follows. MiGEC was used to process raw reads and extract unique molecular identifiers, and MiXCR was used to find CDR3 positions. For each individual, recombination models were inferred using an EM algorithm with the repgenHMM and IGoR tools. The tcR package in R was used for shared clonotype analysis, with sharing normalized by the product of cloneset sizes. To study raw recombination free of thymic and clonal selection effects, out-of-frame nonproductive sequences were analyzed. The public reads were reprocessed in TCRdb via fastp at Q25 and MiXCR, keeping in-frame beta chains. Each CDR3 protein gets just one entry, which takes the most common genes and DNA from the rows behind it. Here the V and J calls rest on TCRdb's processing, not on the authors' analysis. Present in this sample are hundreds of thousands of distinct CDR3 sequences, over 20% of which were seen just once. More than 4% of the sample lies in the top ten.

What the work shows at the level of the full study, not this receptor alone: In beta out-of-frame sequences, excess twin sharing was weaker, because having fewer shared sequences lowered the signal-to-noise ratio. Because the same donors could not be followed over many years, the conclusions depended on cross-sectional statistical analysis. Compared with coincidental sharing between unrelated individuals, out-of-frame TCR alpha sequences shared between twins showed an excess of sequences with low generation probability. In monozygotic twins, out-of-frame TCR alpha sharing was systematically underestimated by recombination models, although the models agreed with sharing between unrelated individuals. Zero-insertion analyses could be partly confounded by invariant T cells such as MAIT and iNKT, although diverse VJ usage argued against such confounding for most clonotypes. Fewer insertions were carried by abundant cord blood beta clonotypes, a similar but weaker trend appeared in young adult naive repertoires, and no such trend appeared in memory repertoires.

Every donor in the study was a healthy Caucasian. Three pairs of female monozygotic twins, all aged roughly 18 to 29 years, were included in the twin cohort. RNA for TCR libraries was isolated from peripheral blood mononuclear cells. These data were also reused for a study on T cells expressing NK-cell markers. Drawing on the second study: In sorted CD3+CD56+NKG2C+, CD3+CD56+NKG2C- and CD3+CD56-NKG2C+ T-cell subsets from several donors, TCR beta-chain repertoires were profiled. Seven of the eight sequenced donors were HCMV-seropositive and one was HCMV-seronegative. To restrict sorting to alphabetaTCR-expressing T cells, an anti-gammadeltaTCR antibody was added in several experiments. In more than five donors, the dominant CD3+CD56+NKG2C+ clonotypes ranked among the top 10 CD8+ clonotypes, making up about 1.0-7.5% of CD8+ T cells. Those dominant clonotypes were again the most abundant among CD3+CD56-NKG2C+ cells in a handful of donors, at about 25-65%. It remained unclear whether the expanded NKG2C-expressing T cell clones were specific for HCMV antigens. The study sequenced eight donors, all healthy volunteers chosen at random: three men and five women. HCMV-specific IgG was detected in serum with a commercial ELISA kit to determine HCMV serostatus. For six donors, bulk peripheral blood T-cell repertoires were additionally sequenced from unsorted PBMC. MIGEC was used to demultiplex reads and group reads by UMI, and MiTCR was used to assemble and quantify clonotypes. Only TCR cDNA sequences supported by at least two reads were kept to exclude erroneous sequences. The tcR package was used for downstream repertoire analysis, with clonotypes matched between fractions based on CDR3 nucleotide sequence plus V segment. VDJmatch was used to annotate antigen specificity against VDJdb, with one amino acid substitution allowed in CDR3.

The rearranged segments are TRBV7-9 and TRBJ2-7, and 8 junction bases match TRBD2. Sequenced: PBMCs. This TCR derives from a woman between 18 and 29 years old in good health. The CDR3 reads CASSSGGGTSNF. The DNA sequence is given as TGTGCCAGCAGCTCGGGGGGGGGGACATCGAACTTC.